This TCR beta chain was identified during a study of CD8 T cells in Susac syndrome. Random hexamers were used to reverse transcribe the RNA input (about 0.5 to 1 ug). Coverage of TCR beta CDR3 amplification by immunoSEQ multiplex PCR extended to 54 Vbeta and 13 Jbeta. TCRdb itself ran the immunoSEQ multiplex PCR reads through MiXCR, one entry per CDR3 protein. The table includes approximately 280,000 distinct CDR3 sequences, roughly 84% detected once. Stable or active relapsing-remitting multiple sclerosis, untreated and meeting revised McDonald criteria, defined the controls. Remarks on this clonotype: One junction end disagrees with the germline gene, perhaps due to a read error.

The CDR3 loop spans 10 amino acids. Germline assignment: CDR1 SNHLY and CDR2 FYNNEI. The chain joins TRBV2 to TRBJ2-7, with 7 bases aligning to TRBD2. The sample taken for sequencing was CD8+ T cells from PBMCs. The receptor's source is a human donor with multiple sclerosis. The CDR3 protein is CASRGGESDF. CDR3 DNA: TGTGCCAGCAGGGGGGGGGAGTCGGACTTC.